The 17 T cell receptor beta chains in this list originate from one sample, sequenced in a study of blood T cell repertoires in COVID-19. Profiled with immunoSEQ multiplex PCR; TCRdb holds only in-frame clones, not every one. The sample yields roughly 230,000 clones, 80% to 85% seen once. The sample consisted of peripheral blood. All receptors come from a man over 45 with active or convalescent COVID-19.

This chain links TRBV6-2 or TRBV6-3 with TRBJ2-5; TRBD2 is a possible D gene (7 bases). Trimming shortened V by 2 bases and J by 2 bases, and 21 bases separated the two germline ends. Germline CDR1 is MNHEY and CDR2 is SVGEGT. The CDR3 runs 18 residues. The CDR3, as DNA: TGTGCCAGCAGTTACGAGTCGGGGGCTAGCGGACGGCAAGAGACCCAGTACTTC. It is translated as CASSYESGASGRQETQYF.

CDR3 DNA sequence: TGTGCCAGCAGCTTTCGGACTAGCGGGGGGTCCGGGGAGCTGTTTTTT. Translated: CASSFRTSGGSGELFF. J is TRBJ2-2 and V is TRBV13; 14 positions match TRBD2. J lost 6 bases, V lost 3 bases, and 3 bases had no gene match. Germline V gives CDR1 PRHDT, CDR2 FYEKMQ (reference sequence). The CDR3 sequence is 16 residues long.

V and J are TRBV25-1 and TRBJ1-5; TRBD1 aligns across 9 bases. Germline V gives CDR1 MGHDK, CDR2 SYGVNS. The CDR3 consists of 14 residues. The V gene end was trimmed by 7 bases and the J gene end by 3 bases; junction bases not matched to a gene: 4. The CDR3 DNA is TGTGCCAGCAAAGGGACAGGGTACAATCAGCCCCAGCATTTT. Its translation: CASKGTGYNQPQHF.

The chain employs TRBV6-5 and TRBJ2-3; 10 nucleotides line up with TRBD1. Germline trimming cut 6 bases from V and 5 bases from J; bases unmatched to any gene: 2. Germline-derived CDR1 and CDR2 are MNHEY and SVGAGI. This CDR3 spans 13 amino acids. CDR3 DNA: TGTGCCAGCAGGCGGGACAGGGGAGATACGCAGTATTTT. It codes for CASRRDRGDTQYF.

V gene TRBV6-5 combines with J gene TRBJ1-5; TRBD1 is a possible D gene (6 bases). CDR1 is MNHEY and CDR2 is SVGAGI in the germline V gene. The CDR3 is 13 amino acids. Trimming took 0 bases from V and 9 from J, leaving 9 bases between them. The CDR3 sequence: CASSYSWGRPQHF. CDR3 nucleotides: TGTGCCAGCAGTTACTCGTGGGGGCGGCCCCAGCATTTT.

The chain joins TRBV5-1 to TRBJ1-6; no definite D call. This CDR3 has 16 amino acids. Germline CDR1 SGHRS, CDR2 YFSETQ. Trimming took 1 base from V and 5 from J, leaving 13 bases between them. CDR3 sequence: CASSLNLATNNSPLHF. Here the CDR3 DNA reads TGCGCCAGCAGCTTGAATCTTGCGACAAATAATTCACCCCTCCACTTT.

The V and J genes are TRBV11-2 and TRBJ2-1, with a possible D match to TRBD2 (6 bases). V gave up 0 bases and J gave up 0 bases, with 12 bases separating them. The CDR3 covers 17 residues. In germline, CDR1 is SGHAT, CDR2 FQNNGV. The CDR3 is CASSLDLRGSSYNEQFF. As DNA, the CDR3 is TGTGCCAGCAGCTTAGATCTCCGGGGGAGCTCCTACAATGAGCAGTTCTTC.

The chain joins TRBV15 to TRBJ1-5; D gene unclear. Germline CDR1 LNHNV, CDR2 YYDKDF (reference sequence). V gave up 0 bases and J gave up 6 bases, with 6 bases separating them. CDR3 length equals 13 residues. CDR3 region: CATSRDLVQPQHF. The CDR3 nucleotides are TGTGCCACCAGCAGAGATCTCGTTCAGCCCCAGCATTTT. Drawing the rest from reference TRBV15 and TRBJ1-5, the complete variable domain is DAMVIQNPRYQVTQFGKPVTLSCSQTLNHNVMYWYQQKSSQAPKLLFHYYDKDFNNEADTPDNFQSRRPNTSFCFLDIRSPGLGDTAMYLCATSRDLVQPQHFGDGTRLSIL.

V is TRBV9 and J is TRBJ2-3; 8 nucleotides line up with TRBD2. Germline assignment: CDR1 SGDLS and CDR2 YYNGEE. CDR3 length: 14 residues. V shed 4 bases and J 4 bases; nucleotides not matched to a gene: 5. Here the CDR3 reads CASSSSGGPDTQYF. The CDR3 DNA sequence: TGTGCCAGCAGCTCCTCGGGAGGGCCAGATACGCAGTATTTT.

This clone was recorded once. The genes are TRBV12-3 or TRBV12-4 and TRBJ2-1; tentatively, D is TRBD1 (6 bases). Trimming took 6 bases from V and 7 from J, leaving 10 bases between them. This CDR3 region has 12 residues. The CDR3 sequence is CASRTTGNEQFF. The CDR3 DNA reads TGTGCCAGCAGAACAACAGGGAATGAGCAGTTCTTC.

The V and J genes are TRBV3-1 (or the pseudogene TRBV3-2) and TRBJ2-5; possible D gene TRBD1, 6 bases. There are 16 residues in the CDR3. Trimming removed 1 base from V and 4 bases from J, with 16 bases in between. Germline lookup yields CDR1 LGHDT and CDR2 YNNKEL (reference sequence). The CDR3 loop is CASSQGTQQGRETQYF. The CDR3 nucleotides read TGTGCCAGCAGCCAAGGAACACAACAGGGAAGAGAGACCCAGTACTTC.

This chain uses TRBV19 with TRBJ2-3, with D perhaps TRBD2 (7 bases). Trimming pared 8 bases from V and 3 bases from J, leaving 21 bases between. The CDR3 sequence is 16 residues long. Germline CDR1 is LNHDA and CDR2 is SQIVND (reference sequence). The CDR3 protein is CASGQPGGAGTDTQYF. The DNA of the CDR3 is TGTGCCAGTGGACAGCCGGGTGGAGCGGGGACAGATACGCAGTATTTT.

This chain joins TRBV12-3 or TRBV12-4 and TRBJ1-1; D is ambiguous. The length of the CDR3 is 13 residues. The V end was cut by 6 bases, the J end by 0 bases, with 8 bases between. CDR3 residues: CASSARVNTEAFF. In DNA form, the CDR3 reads TGTGCCAGCAGCGCCCGGGTGAACACTGAAGCTTTCTTT.

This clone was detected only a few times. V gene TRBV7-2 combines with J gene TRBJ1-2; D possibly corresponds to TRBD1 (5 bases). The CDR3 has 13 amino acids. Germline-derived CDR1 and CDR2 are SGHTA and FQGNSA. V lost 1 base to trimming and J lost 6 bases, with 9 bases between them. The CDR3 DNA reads TGTGCCAGCAGCTTAGAATGGACAAATGGCTACACCTTC. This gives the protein CASSLEWTNGYTF.

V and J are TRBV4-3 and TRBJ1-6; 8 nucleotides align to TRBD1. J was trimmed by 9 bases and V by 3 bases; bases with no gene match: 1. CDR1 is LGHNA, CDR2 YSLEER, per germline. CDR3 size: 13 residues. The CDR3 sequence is CASSQTGVSPLHF. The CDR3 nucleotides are TGCGCCAGCAGCCAGACAGGGGTTTCACCCCTCCACTTT.

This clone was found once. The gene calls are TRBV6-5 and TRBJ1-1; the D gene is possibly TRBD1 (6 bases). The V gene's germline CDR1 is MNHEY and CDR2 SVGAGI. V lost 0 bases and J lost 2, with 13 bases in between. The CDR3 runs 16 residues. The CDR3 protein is CASSYSPGARNTEAFF. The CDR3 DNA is TGTGCCAGCAGTTACTCCCCAGGGGCAAGAAACACTGAAGCTTTCTTT.

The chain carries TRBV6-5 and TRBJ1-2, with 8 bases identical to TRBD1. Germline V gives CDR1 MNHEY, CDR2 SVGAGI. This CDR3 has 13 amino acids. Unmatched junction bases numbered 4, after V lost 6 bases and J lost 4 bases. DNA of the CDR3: TGTGCCAGCAGACAGGACAGGGCCTATGGCTACACCTTC. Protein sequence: CASRQDRAYGYTF.